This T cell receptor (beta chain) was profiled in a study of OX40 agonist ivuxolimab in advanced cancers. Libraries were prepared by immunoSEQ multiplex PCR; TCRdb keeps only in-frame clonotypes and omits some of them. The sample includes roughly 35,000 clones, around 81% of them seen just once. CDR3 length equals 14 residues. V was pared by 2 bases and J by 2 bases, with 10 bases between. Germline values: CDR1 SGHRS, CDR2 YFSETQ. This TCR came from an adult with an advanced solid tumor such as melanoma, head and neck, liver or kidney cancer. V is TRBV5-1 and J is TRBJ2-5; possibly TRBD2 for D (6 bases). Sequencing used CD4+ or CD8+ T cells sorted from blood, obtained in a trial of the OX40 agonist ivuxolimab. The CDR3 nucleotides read TGCGCCAGCAGCTTCTACGGGGGACAAGAGACCCAGTACTTC. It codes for CASSFYGGQETQYF.